A single sample gave rise to the 2 T cell receptor beta chains below, sequenced in a study of breast tumors, draining lymph nodes, adjacent tissues. The lymph nodes were axillary draining lymph nodes from breast cancer patients. MiXCR, run by TCRdb on the multiplex PCR reads, gives a single entry per CDR3 protein. The sample records hundreds of thousands of distinct CDR3 sequences, about 30% being singletons. The specimen was axillary lymph node tissue. These receptors all stem from a female donor with breast cancer. Some clones in this sample may be carry-over from other donors' samples.

This clonotype was detected ten times or more. The CDR3 DNA follows: TGTGCCTGGAGTGCAGATTCCGGGGCCTATGGCTACACCTTC. It translates to CAWSADSGAYGYTF. The chain joins TRBV30 to TRBJ1-2; D perhaps matches TRBD1 (5 bases). This CDR3 region has 14 residues. Germline CDR1 and CDR2: GTSNPN and SVGIG (reference sequence). Trimming took 1 base from V and 4 from J, leaving 13 bases between them.

Details on this clonotype: A read error may account for a junction end that differs from germline. The CDR3 loop reads CATSAGGDREQYF. Here the CDR3 DNA reads TGTGCCACCAGTGCTGGCGGGGATAGGGAGCAGTACTTC. The chain uses TRBV6-5 and TRBJ2-7, with D maybe TRBD2 (6 bases). The CDR3 extends over 13 amino acids. Germline V gene sequence: CDR1 MNHEY, CDR2 SVGAGI.